Below are 21 T cell receptor beta chains sequenced from a single sample in a study of cytomegalovirus exposure and HLA in healthy donors. The PCR made use of 60 Vbeta and 13 Jbeta primers. Libraries were prepared by immunoSEQ multiplex PCR; TCRdb keeps only in-frame clonotypes and omits some of them. Recorded for this sample: 200,000 to 250,000 clones. The sequenced sample consisted of PBMCs. The source of these receptors is a woman in her twenties or thirties in good health and CMV-seropositive.

CDR3 amino acids: CATSRDLTIVAGGDTQYF. For the CDR3, the DNA is TGTGCCACCAGCAGAGATCTAACTATCGTGGCAGGGGGCGATACGCAGTATTTT. The genes are TRBV15 and TRBJ2-3; TRBD1 matches at 8 bases. The CDR3 is made up of 18 amino acids. The germline CDR1 and CDR2 sequences are LNHNV and YYDKDF (reference sequence). Trimming at V came to 0 bases and at J to 6 bases, leaving 14 bases not matched to a gene.

The chain employs TRBV6-5 and TRBJ1-6; perhaps TRBD1 as D (6 bases). The length of the CDR3 is 14 residues. V was shortened by 7 bases and J by 10 bases, with 17 bases between the two germline ends. CDR1 MNHEY and CDR2 SVGAGI come from the germline V gene. The CDR3 DNA is TGTGCCAGCAAGCACAGGGAGTTAGGATCACCCCTCCACTTT. Translation gives CASKHRELGSPLHF.

The CDR3 DNA reads TGCGCCAGCAGCTTGGGGGGACAGAGCAACACTGAAGCTTTCTTT. Its translation: CASSLGGQSNTEAFF. The rearrangement joins TRBV5-1 to TRBJ1-1; 7 bases map to TRBD1. V gave up 0 bases and J gave up 2 bases; unmatched junction bases: 4. CDR3 length: 15 residues. Germline-derived CDR1 and CDR2 are SGHRS and YFSETQ.

The chain has TRBV29-1 and TRBJ1-1, with 7 bases fitting TRBD1. Germline V gene data show CDR1 as SQVTM and CDR2 as ANQGSEA. The CDR3 runs 14 residues. J gave up 6 bases and V 4 bases, and 11 bases lay outside the gene matches. As DNA, the CDR3 is TGCAGCGTTGCACTTTGGCAGGGGGTACCTGAAGCTTTCTTT. Protein: CSVALWQGVPEAFF.

The chain uses TRBV29-1 and TRBJ2-2; tentative D call: TRBD1 (5 bases). V dropped 6 bases and J dropped 4 bases, with 6 bases sitting between them. Germline V gives CDR1 SQVTM, CDR2 ANQGSEA. CDR3 length equals 11 residues. Here the CDR3 reads CSVQGTGELFF. The DNA for the CDR3 is TGCAGCGTGCAGGGCACCGGGGAGCTGTTTTTT.

The chain joins TRBV4-2 to TRBJ2-7, with TRBD2 identical over 8 bases. After removal of 0 bases from V and 0 bases from J, the junction contained 10 bases not matched to a gene. The CDR3 length is 18 residues. Germline V gene data show CDR1 as LGHNA and CDR2 as YNFKEQ. CDR3 residues: CASSQDLFGGDFSYEQYF. Here the CDR3 DNA reads TGTGCCAGCAGCCAAGATCTTTTCGGGGGGGATTTCTCCTACGAGCAGTACTTC.

The CDR3: CASSRLATETQYF. Written as DNA, the CDR3 is TGCGCCAGCAGCCGACTAGCGACAGAGACCCAGTACTTC. The chain carries TRBV4-1 and TRBJ2-5; 8 bases align to TRBD2. V dropped 4 bases and J dropped 4; count of bases not matched to a gene: 2. This CDR3 has 13 amino acids. CDR1 is MGHRA, CDR2 YSYEKL, per germline.

This chain connects TRBV9 to TRBJ2-2, with D perhaps TRBD1 (5 bases). Germline V CDR1 and CDR2: SGDLS, YYNGEE. V lost 7 bases, J lost 2 bases, and 9 bases lay in between. The CDR3 runs to 13 residues. DNA for the CDR3: TGTGCCAGCGGGGCAGTAAACACCGGGGAGCTGTTTTTT. Its protein is CASGAVNTGELFF. Filled out from reference TRBV9 and TRBJ2-2, the complete variable domain reads DSGVTQTPKHLITATGQRVTLRCSPRSGDLSVYWYQQSLDQGLQFLIQYYNGEERAKGNILERFSAQQFPDLHSELNLSSLELGDSALYFCASGAVNTGELFFGEGSRLTVL.

This chain uses TRBV5-1 with TRBJ2-3, with TRBD2 matching 8 bases. This CDR3 is 19 amino acids long. Germline V gene data show CDR1 as SGHRS and CDR2 as YFSETQ. The ends lost 1 base at V and 2 bases at J; junction bases unmatched: 15. In DNA form, the CDR3 reads TGCGCCAGCAGCTTGACCGGCCCCGGCTTAGCGGGGTACACAGATACGCAGTATTTT. Translated: CASSLTGPGLAGYTDTQYF. Full variable domain (rest looked up from reference TRBV5-1 and TRBJ2-3): KAGVTQTPRYLIKTRGQQVTLSCSPISGHRSVSWYQQTPGQGLQFLFEYFSETQRNKGNFPGRFSGRQFSNSRSEMNVSTLELGDSALYLCASSLTGPGLAGYTDTQYFGPGTRLTVL.

The chain uses TRBV7-9 and TRBJ1-1, with 8 bases that match TRBD1. V was pared by 5 bases and J by 1 base, with 3 bases of the junction left unmatched. CDR1 is SEHNR and CDR2 is FQNEAQ in the germline V gene (reference sequence). This CDR3 has 14 amino acids. The CDR3 DNA reads TGTGCCAGCAGCGACAGGGGAGGGAACACTGAAGCTTTCTTT. Encoded protein: CASSDRGGNTEAFF.

The V and J genes are TRBV10-1 and TRBJ1-1, with D possibly being TRBD1 (5 bases). There are 14 residues in the CDR3. Germline CDR1 reads WNHNN; CDR2 reads SYGVQD (reference sequence). V gave up 0 bases and J gave up 4 bases, with 9 bases separating them. Here the CDR3 DNA reads TGCGCCAGCAGTGAGTCGGTCAGGGCCACTGAAGCTTTCTTT. It specifies CASSESVRATEAFF.

The rearrangement links TRBV4-1 to TRBJ2-7; 10 positions agree with TRBD1. The CDR3 sequence is 15 residues long. Germline values: CDR1 MGHRA, CDR2 YSYEKL. V shed 1 base and J 0 bases; nucleotides not matched to a gene: 0. CDR3 amino acids: CASSQGTGGSYEQYF. The CDR3 bases are TGCGCCAGCAGCCAAGGGACAGGGGGCTCCTACGAGCAGTACTTC.

The chain links TRBV2 to TRBJ2-2; unclear D gene. The ends were cut back, 2 bases at V and 0 bases at J, with 4 bases in the middle. This CDR3 has 14 residues. Germline assignment: CDR1 SNHLY and CDR2 FYNNEI. This chain's CDR3 is CASSERANTGELFF. The CDR3, as DNA: TGTGCCAGCAGTGAAAGAGCGAACACCGGGGAGCTGTTTTTT.

The DNA of the CDR3 is TGTGCCAGCAGCTTGGACCCCAGGGGGAACACTGAAGCTTTCTTT. It yields the protein CASSLDPRGNTEAFF. The chain uses TRBV7-9 and TRBJ1-1, with a tentative D call TRBD1 (6 bases). V lost 3 bases and J 1 base, leaving 12 bases between the germline ends. CDR3 size: 15 residues. The germline gives CDR1 SEHNR, CDR2 FQNEAQ (reference sequence).

V gene TRBV30 combines with J gene TRBJ1-1, with D unclear. The V gene's germline CDR1 is GTSNPN and CDR2 SVGIG (reference sequence). V lost 8 bases and J lost 1, with 5 bases in between. The CDR3 loop spans 10 amino acids. Here the CDR3 reads CAGSNTEAFF. CDR3 nucleotide sequence: TGTGCCGGCTCGAACACTGAAGCTTTCTTT. The full variable domain, completed using reference TRBV30 and TRBJ1-1, is SQTIHQWPATLVQPVGSPLSLECTVEGTSNPNLYWYRQAAGRGLQLLFYSVGIGQISSEVPQNLSASRPQDRQFILSSKKLLLSDSGFYLCAGSNTEAFFGQGTRLTVV.

This chain joins TRBV6-4 and TRBJ1-5; D is undetermined. The CDR3 loop spans 17 amino acids. CDR1 and CDR2 from the germline V gene are MRHNA and SNTAGT. V dropped 2 bases and J dropped 0 bases, with 14 bases sitting between them. CDR3 residues: CASSDPGGGGSNQPQHF. The CDR3, as DNA: TGTGCCAGCAGTGACCCCGGAGGCGGCGGTAGCAATCAGCCCCAGCATTTT.

This chain uses TRBV5-1 with TRBJ1-1, with D tentatively TRBD1 (6 bases). V was cut by 0 bases and J by 0 bases, with 6 bases left in between. This CDR3 has 14 residues. Germline V lookup: CDR1 SGHRS, CDR2 YFSETQ. The CDR3 is CASSLGQVNTEAFF. DNA of the CDR3: TGCGCCAGCAGCTTGGGACAGGTGAACACTGAAGCTTTCTTT.

The V and J genes are TRBV6-5 and TRBJ1-3, with D unresolved. Looked up from germline, CDR1 is MNHEY and CDR2 is SVGAGI. The CDR3 totals 15 residues. V gave up 2 bases and J gave up 0 bases, with 8 bases separating them. The CDR3 loop reads CASSYAASSGNTIYF. DNA of the CDR3: TGTGCCAGCAGTTACGCCGCGAGCTCTGGAAACACCATATATTTT.

The chain joins TRBV5-1 to TRBJ1-1, with D possibly TRBD1 on 6 matching bases. Germline CDR1 is SGHRS and CDR2 is YFSETQ. Trimming left V 0 bases short and J 1 base short, with 10 bases between. This CDR3 region has 15 residues. The CDR3 spells CASSLATGTNTEAFF. The CDR3, as DNA: TGCGCCAGCAGCTTGGCTACAGGGACGAACACTGAAGCTTTCTTT. Full variable domain (remainder filled in from reference TRBV5-1 and TRBJ1-1): KAGVTQTPRYLIKTRGQQVTLSCSPISGHRSVSWYQQTPGQGLQFLFEYFSETQRNKGNFPGRFSGRQFSNSRSEMNVSTLELGDSALYLCASSLATGTNTEAFFGQGTRLTVV.

The rearrangement uses TRBV2 and TRBJ2-7; D unclear. The CDR3 length is 11 residues. CDR1 SNHLY and CDR2 FYNNEI come from the germline V gene. V was trimmed by 8 bases and J by 0 bases, leaving 5 bases between them. CDR3: CASLYSYEQYF. In nucleotides, the CDR3 is TGTGCCAGCCTGTACTCCTACGAGCAGTACTTC.

The chain is built from TRBV6-6 and TRBJ2-5; 7 nucleotides line up with TRBD1. This CDR3 has 16 residues. V gave up 1 base and J gave up 1 base; unmatched junction bases: 6. In germline, CDR1 is MNHNY, CDR2 SVGAGI (reference sequence). The CDR3 DNA reads as TGTGCCAGCAGTTACTGGGGGACAGACGCCCAAGAGACCCAGTACTTC. Translated, it gives CASSYWGTDAQETQYF.